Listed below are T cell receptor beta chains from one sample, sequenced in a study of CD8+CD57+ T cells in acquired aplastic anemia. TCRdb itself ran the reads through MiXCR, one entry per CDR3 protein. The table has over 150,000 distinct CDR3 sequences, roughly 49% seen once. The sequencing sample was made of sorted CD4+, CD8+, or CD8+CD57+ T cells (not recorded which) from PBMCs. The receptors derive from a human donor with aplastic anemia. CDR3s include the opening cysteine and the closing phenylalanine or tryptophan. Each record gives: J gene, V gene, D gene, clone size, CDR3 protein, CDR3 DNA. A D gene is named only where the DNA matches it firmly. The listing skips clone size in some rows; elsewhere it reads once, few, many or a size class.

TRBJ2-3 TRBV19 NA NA CASSITGGTDTQYF TGTGCCAGTAGTATAACGGGCGGCACAGATACGCAGTATTTT
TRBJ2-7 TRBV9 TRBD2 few CASSTTSGSYEQYF TGTGCCAGCAGCACGACTAGCGGGAGCTACGAGCAGTACTTC
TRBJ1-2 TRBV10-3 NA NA CAISEGESGYTF TGTGCCATCAGTGAGGGAGAATCTGGCTACACCTTC
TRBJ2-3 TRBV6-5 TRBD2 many CASSYLAGTSDTQYF TGTGCCAGCAGTTACCTAGCGGGGACATCAGATACGCAGTATTTT
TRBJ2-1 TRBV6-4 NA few CASAPDGSYNEQFF TGTGCCAGCGCACCGGACGGATCCTACAATGAGCAGTTCTTC
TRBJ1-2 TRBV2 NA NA CASSEGDGYTF TGTGCCAGCAGTGAAGGGGATGGCTACACCTTC
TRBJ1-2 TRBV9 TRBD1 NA CASSVQGDGYTF TGTGCCAGCAGCGTACAGGGGGATGGCTACACCTTC
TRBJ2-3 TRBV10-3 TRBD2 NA CAIRKAGGLADTQYF TGTGCCATCAGAAAGGCGGGGGGGCTGGCGGATACGCAGTATTTT
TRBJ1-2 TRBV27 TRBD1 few CASSLTPGQASRGYTF TGTGCCAGCAGTTTAACCCCGGGACAGGCCTCTCGCGGCTACACCTTC
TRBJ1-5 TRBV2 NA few CASNEVGQPQHF TGTGCCAGCAACGAAGTCGGTCAGCCCCAGCATTTT
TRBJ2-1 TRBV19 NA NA CASSTGVTGSYEQFF TGTGCCAGTAGTACTGGGGTTACGGGCTCCTACGAGCAGTTCTTC
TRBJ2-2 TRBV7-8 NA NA CASSLVGGTGELFF TGTGCCAGCAGCTTAGTAGGGGGCACCGGGGAGCTGTTTTTT
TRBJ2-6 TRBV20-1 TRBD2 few CSARDQRGGRANVLTF TGCAGTGCTAGAGATCAGCGGGGGGGTCGGGCCAACGTCCTGACTTTC
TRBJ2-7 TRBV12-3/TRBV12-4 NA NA CASSLSAYEQYF TGTGCCAGCAGTTTGTCCGCCTACGAGCAGTACTTC
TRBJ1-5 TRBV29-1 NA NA CSVGGRLNQPQHF TGCAGCGTGGGGGGACGGCTCAATCAGCCCCAGCATTTT
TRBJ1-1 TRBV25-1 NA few CASSESLATEAFF TGTGCCAGCAGTGAATCCCTGGCGACTGAAGCTTTCTTT
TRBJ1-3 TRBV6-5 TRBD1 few CASSYGGTDSGNTIYF TGTGCCAGCAGTTACGGGGGGACAGACTCTGGAAACACCATATATTTT
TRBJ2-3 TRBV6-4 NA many CASSDSGGGTDTQYF TGTGCCAGCAGTGACTCAGGCGGGGGCACAGATACGCAGTATTTT
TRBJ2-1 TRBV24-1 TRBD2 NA CATSDSSGRASANEQFF TGTGCCACCAGTGACTCTAGCGGGAGGGCCTCGGCTAATGAGCAGTTCTTC
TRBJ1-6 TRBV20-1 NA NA CSARLGQANSPLHF TGCAGTGCTAGGTTAGGGCAGGCGAATTCACCCCTCCACTTT
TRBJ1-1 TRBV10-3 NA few CAISERGRDITEAFF TGTGCCATCAGTGAAAGGGGCAGGGACATCACTGAAGCTTTCTTT
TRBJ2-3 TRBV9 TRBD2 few CASSTGTSGPTTQDTQYF TGTGCCAGCAGCACAGGGACTAGCGGGCCCACCACACAGGATACGCAGTATTTT
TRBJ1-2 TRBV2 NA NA CASSDRGSGHTF TGTGCCAGCAGTGACAGGGGTAGTGGCCACACCTTC
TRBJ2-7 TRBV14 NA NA CASSPRPGEYEQYF TGTGCCAGCAGCCCAAGACCGGGAGAGTACGAGCAGTACTTC
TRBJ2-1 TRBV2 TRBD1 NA CASRSGQGVDEQFF TGTGCCAGCAGATCGGGACAGGGTGTCGATGAGCAGTTCTTC
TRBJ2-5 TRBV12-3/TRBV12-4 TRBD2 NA CASSPRTSGGPRETQYF TGTGCCAGCAGTCCCCGGACTAGCGGGGGGCCAAGGGAGACCCAGTACTTC
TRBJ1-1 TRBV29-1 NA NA CSVYNPGAEAFF TGCAGCGTTTATAACCCTGGGGCTGAAGCTTTCTTT
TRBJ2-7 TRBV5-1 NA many CASSLDPGLSYEQYF TGCGCCAGCAGCTTGGATCCTGGACTCTCCTACGAGCAGTACTTC
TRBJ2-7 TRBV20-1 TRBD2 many CSARGGGAGGHEQYF TGCAGTGCTAGAGGAGGGGGAGCGGGGGGCCACGAGCAGTACTTC
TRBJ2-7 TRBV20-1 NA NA CSGTLAVEQYF TGCAGTGGGACGTTAGCGGTCGAGCAGTACTTC
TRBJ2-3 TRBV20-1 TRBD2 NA CSARTSGSRTDTQYF TGCAGTGCTAGGACTAGCGGGAGTAGGACAGATACGCAGTATTTT
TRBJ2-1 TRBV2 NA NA CASSGSNNEQFF TGTGCCAGCAGTGGATCTAACAATGAGCAGTTCTTC
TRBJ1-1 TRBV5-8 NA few CASTPPAGGTEAFF TGTGCCAGCACACCCCCCGCGGGGGGCACTGAAGCTTTCTTT
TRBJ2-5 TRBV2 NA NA CASSSDRKETQYF TGTGCCAGCAGTAGCGACAGAAAAGAGACCCAGTACTTC
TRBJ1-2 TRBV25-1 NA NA CASVRIWDGYTF TGTGCCAGCGTAAGGATTTGGGATGGCTACACCTTC
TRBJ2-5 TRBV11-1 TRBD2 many CASSLESSGGHRRETQYF TGTGCCAGCAGCCTTGAGTCTAGCGGGGGCCACCGGAGAGAGACCCAGTACTTC
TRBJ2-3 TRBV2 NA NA CASSGGLYTDTQYF TGTGCCAGCAGTGGAGGGTTATACACAGATACGCAGTATTTT
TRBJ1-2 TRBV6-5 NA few CASSYRGEGYGYTF TGTGCCAGCAGTTATAGGGGAGAGGGCTATGGCTACACCTTC
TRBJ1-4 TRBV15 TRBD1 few CATQDPDRANEKLFF TGTGCCACCCAAGACCCGGACAGGGCAAATGAAAAACTGTTTTTT
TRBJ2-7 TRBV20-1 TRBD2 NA CSARAIGLADVYEQYF TGCAGTGCTAGGGCCATTGGACTAGCGGATGTCTACGAGCAGTACTTC
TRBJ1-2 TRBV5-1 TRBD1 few CASSNGQGGPLLGYGYTF TGCGCCAGCAGCAACGGACAGGGGGGTCCCCTACTAGGCTATGGCTACACCTTC
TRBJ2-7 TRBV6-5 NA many CASSYGSGAYEQYF TGTGCCAGCAGTTACGGTTCAGGGGCCTACGAGCAGTACTTC
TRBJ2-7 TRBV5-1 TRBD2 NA CASSPTSGSRYEQYF TGCGCCAGCAGCCCGACTAGCGGGAGTCGGTACGAGCAGTACTTC
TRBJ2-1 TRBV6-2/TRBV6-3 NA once CASSYSNWRGHNEQFF TGTGCCAGCAGTTACTCGAACTGGCGGGGTCACAATGAGCAGTTCTTC
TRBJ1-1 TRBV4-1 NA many CASSQGFTEAFF TGCGCCAGCAGCCAAGGGTTTACTGAAGCTTTCTTT
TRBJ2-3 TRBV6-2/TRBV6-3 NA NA CASSYLDSPSSTDTQYF TGTGCCAGCAGTTACTTGGACAGCCCCTCTAGCACAGATACGCAGTATTTT
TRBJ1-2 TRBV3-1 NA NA CASSPSPQGSFGYTF TGTGCCAGCAGCCCATCCCCACAGGGCAGCTTTGGCTACACCTTC
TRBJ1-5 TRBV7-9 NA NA CASSLGGAQPQHF TGTGCCAGCAGCTTAGGGGGGGCCCAGCCCCAGCATTTT
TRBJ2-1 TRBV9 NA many CASSVGSRVWSDEQFF TGTGCCAGCAGCGTAGGGTCTCGGGTATGGAGTGATGAGCAGTTCTTC
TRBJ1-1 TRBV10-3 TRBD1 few CAIMGQTYGYTEAFF TGTGCCATCATGGGACAGACCTATGGCTACACTGAAGCTTTCTTT
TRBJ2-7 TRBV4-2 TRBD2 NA CASSQEALAVVGYEQYF TGTGCCAGCAGCCAAGAGGCCCTAGCGGTAGTCGGCTACGAGCAGTACTTC
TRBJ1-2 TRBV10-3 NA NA CAISGGTNYGYIF TGTGCCATCAGTGGGGGGACAAACTATGGCTACATCTTC
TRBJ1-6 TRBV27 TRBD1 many CATTTGGSPLHF TGTGCCACCACGACAGGGGGCTCACCCCTCCACTTT
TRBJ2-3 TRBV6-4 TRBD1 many CASSDSFGTGGDTQYF TGTGCCAGCAGTGACTCGTTCGGGACAGGGGGCGATACGCAGTATTTT
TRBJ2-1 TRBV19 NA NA CASSIGLTNNEQFF TGTGCCAGTAGTATCGGACTAACAAACAATGAGCAGTTCTTC
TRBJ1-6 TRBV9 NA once CASSVGSSYNSPLHF TGTGCCAGCAGCGTTGGCAGCTCCTATAATTCACCCCTCCACTTT
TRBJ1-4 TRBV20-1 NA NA CSARVPATNEKLFF TGCAGTGCTAGGGTTCCAGCAACTAATGAAAAACTGTTTTTT
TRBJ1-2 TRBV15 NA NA CATSRDLRDYYGYTF TGTGCCACCAGCAGAGATCTTCGGGATTACTATGGCTACACCTTC